This TCR beta chain came from a study of monozygotic twins with inflammatory bowel disease (dated by TCRdb to between 2017 and 2020). General notes on the study: In total, approximately 28 monozygotic twin pairs made up the full study: 19 Danish pairs, all IBD-discordant, plus nine German pairs, of which four were IBD-concordant and five were IBD-discordant. Each individual had, on average, about 151 000 unique TCRalpha sequences and 181 000 unique TCRbeta sequences available for analysis. The search for disease-associated traits relied mainly on comparing, within discordant pairs, IBD patients with their genetically identical healthy co-twins. Results and caveats for the whole study, not just this receptor: Because patients received different immunosuppressive treatments, the repertoires may have picked up extra background noise and variability between individuals. The analysis was unable to tell apart different T cell subtypes. The results gave no support for a single strong signal or clonotype linked to IBD. Concordant and discordant twins showed no difference in repertoire similarity, possibly because of limited statistical power. Compared with healthy twins, IBD patients shared fewer clonotypes with other individuals, and the difference was most pronounced in patients with signs of disease activity. IBD patients had lower TCRbeta repertoire diversity, measured by the inverse Simpson index, than their healthy co-twins.

Library preparation was by 5' RACE. For each TCR library, around 3,800 ng of total RNA was used. cDNA was synthesized with SMARTScribe reverse transcriptase in eight separate reactions per sample. During cDNA synthesis, unique molecular identifiers containing a 6-nucleotide sample barcode were introduced by template switching. Two nested PCRs of about 15 and 9 cycles amplified the TCRalpha and TCRbeta cDNA, and bead purification followed each PCR. Before amplification, the cDNA was treated with uracil DNA-glycosylase and purified using the QIAquick PCR purification kit. The second PCR was the step at which Illumina TruSeq-compatible adapters and sample-specific barcodes were added. TapeStation and Qubit were used to check library quality and concentration, and 4.5 to 5 ng of each library was pooled. The pooled libraries were sequenced with 2 x 100 bp reads and custom sequencing primers on an Illumina HiSeq2500 single-index Rapid Run. For the original study's pipeline: PCR and sequencing errors were corrected by UMI-based consensus assembly using MiGEC version 1.2.6. MiXCR version 2.1.1 was used for V(D)J alignment, clonotype assembly and CDR3 extraction. Gene usage, clonotype sharing and MAIT/NKT TCR abundance were normalised by analysing the top 1000, 10 000 and 20 000 clonotypes per sample. Diversity was computed as the inverse Simpson index with the vegan R package after downsampling to 27 000 UMIs. Paired Mann-Whitney U tests on discordant twin pairs were used, with Benjamini-Hochberg multiple-testing correction. Reads reprocessed by TCRdb are summarized as one entry per CDR3 protein sequence, and DNA is absent. TCRdb's processing, not the study's, gives the V and J calls here. This sample's table contains some 170,000 distinct CDR3 sequences. The ten most abundant clones make up around 6.8% of the sample.

Turning to this clonotype: The antigen this receptor binds is unknown.

From each donor, a roughly 2.4 ml peripheral blood sample was collected into PAXgene tubes and kept at -80 degrees C. Total RNA was isolated from whole blood with the PAXgene blood miRNA kit on an automated QIAcube, without T cell sorting. Deep TCRalpha and TCRbeta repertoire profiling with unique molecular barcoding was performed on peripheral blood of monozygotic twin pairs concordant or discordant for inflammatory bowel disease. Smoking habits were recorded for all twin pairs, and each individual was classified as a current, former or never smoker. From the germline V gene, CDR1 is SGHRS and CDR2 is YFSETQ. Measured from the cysteine to the phenylalanine, the CDR3 is 12 residues long. DNA is not on record.

The clonotype originates from a human donor with ulcerative colitis or Crohn's disease, or a healthy co-twin of an affected twin (not recorded which). Sequenced sample: blood. The chain employs TRBV5-1 and TRBJ2-1. CDR3 protein: CASSLSTNEQFF.